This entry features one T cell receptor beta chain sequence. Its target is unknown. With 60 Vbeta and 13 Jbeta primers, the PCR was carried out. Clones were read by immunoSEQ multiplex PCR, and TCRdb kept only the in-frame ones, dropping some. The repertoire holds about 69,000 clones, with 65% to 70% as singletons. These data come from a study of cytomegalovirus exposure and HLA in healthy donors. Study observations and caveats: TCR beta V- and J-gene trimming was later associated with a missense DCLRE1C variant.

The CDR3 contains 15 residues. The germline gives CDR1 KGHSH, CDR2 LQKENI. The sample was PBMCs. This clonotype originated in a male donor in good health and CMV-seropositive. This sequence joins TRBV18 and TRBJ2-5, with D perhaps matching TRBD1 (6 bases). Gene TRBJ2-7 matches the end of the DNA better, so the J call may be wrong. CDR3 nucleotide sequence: TGTGCCAGCTCACCCCTCGTCCAGGGGAACTACGAGCAGTACTTC. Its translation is CASSPLVQGNYEQYF.